The 7 T cell receptor beta chains listed next were all sequenced from one sample in a study of cytomegalovirus exposure and HLA in healthy donors. Assay used: immunoSEQ multiplex PCR; TCRdb lists only in-frame clones, some missing. This sample carries more than 110,000 clones, 88% of them seen once, and the ten largest clones take just under 8%. The sequenced material came from PBMCs. The receptors originated from a woman aged 18 to 35 in good health and CMV-seropositive.

This clone was picked up a small number of times. V gene TRBV5-1 combines with J gene TRBJ2-1; 15 positions agree with TRBD2. The CDR3 has 14 residues. Germline CDR1 is SGHRS and CDR2 is YFSETQ. V gave up 5 bases and J gave up 7 bases; unmatched junction bases: 1. In DNA, the CDR3 is TGCGCCAGCAGAGGGACTAGCGGGAGGAATGAGCAGTTCTTC. This sequence encodes CASRGTSGRNEQFF. Filled out from reference TRBV5-1 and TRBJ2-1, the complete variable domain reads KAGVTQTPRYLIKTRGQQVTLSCSPISGHRSVSWYQQTPGQGLQFLFEYFSETQRNKGNFPGRFSGRQFSNSRSEMNVSTLELGDSALYLCASRGTSGRNEQFFGPGTRLTVL.

V and J are TRBV19 and TRBJ1-4; D may be TRBD1 (6 bases). Germline V gene data show CDR1 as LNHDA and CDR2 as SQIVND (reference sequence). This CDR3 is built from 15 residues. V was cut by 2 bases and J by 7 bases, with 14 bases left in between. CDR3 nucleotides: TGTGCCAGTAGTATAACGAGGACCAGGGGTGAAAAACTGTTTTTT. As protein: CASSITRTRGEKLFF.

This clone has only one observation. In DNA, the CDR3 is TGCGCCAGCAGTCAAATGGGGAGCTCACCCCTCCACTTT. Translation: CASSQMGSSPLHF. This rearrangement joins TRBV10-2 to TRBJ1-6; D gene unclear. V lost 5 bases and J 10 bases, leaving 12 bases between the germline ends. Germline CDR1 is WSHSY and CDR2 is SAAADI. This CDR3 contains 13 residues.

J is TRBJ2-2 and V is TRBV28, with 9 bases matching TRBD1. CDR3 length: 15 residues. The germline V gene encodes CDR1 MDHEN and CDR2 SYDVKM. J gave up 6 bases and V 6 bases, and 8 bases lay outside the gene matches. The CDR3 DNA follows: TGTGCCAGCAGACCCGGGACAGGGCCCGCCGGGGAGCTGTTTTTT. This codes for CASRPGTGPAGELFF.

This clone was found a few times. This sequence joins TRBV5-4 and TRBJ1-2, with TRBD1 matching 8 bases. CDR3 length: 14 residues. Germline CDR1 and CDR2: SGHNT and YYREEE (reference sequence). V shed 4 bases and J 4 bases; nucleotides not matched to a gene: 6. This CDR3 is CASSSGQGFYGYTF. DNA for the CDR3: TGTGCCAGCAGCAGCGGACAGGGCTTCTATGGCTACACCTTC. Full variable domain (rest looked up from reference TRBV5-4 and TRBJ1-2): ETGVTQSPTHLIKTRGQQVTLRCSSQSGHNTVSWYQQALGQGPQFIFQYYREEENGRGNFPPRFSGLQFPNYSSELNVNALELDDSALYLCASSSGQGFYGYTFGSGTRLTVV.

J is TRBJ2-2 and V is TRBV9; possible D gene TRBD2, 6 bases. Germline CDR1 SGDLS, CDR2 YYNGEE. This CDR3 comprises 16 residues. The V end lost 1 base, the J end lost 1 base, and 11 bases lay between the germline ends. For the CDR3, the DNA is TGTGCCAGCAGCGTATGGACTACACGGAACACCGGGGAGCTGTTTTTT. Protein product: CASSVWTTRNTGELFF.

The J gene is TRBJ2-2, the V gene TRBV18; TRBD1 aligns across 9 bases. Germline CDR1 and CDR2: KGHSH and LQKENI. Germline trimming cut 4 bases from V and 6 bases from J; bases unmatched to any gene: 6. The CDR3 contains 15 residues. The CDR3 here is CASSQPGQGPGELFF. The CDR3 DNA is TGTGCCAGCTCACAACCGGGACAGGGACCCGGGGAGCTGTTTTTT.